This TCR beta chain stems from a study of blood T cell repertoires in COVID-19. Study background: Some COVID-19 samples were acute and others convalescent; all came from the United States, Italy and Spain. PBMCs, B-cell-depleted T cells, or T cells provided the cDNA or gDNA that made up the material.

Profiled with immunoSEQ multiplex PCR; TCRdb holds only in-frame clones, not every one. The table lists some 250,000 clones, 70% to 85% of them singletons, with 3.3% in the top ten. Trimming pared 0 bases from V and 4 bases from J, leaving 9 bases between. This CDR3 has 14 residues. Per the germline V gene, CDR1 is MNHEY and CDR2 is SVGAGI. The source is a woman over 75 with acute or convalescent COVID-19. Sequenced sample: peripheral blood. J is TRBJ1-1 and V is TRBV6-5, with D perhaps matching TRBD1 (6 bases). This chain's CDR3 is CASSYSEGVTEAFF. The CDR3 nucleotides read TGTGCCAGCAGTTACTCCGAGGGGGTCACTGAAGCTTTCTTT.